This TCR beta chain stems from a study of control samples from healthy donors and cancer patients (dated by TCRdb to 2019 to 2021). Comments on this clone: It has no known antigen specificity. No per-base quality is available; no much larger clone lies one base away.

The library relied on the immunoSEQ multiplex PCR assay. In TCRdb, the immuneACCESS table is reduced to in-frame sequences with V and J assigned. These tables do not hold every clone; where another copy was compared, an unresolved V gene accounts for under half, and the others remain unexplained. The sample yields around 140,000 clones; less than 95% were counted once. In total, the top ten clones hold over 6% of the sample. The clonotype was recovered from a man aged 18 to 29 in good health. Material: blood.

The CDR3 reads CASSRDGQTTNEKLFF. The sequenced DNA is TGTGCCAGCAGCCGAGACGGACAGACGACTAATGAAAAACTGTTTTTT. The sequence links TRBV7-9 to TRBJ1-4, with TRBD1 perhaps the D gene, on 6 matching bases. V is cut by 5 bases and J by 2 bases, and the space between the germline ends is 15 bases. The germline V gene (reference sequence) supplies CDR1 SEHNR and CDR2 FQNEAQ. Taken from cysteine to phenylalanine, the CDR3 has 16 residues. The read is trimmed to its CDR3 DNA, 48 bases read in frame from base 1.